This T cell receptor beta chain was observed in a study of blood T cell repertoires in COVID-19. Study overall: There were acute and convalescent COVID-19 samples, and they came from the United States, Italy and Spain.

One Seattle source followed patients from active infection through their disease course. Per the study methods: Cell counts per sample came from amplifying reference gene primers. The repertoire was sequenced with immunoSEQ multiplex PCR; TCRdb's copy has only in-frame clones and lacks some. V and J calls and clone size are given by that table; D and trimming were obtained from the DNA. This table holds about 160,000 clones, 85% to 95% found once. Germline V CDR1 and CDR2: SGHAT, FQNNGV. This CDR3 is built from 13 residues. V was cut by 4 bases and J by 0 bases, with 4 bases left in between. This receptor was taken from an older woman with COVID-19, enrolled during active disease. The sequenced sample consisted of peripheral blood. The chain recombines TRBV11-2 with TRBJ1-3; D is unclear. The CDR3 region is CASSYNSGNTIYF. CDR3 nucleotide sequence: TGTGCCAGCAGCTACAACTCTGGAAACACCATATATTTT.